The rows below give T cell receptor beta chains drawn from one sample of a study of early T cells in non-severe SARS-CoV-2 infection. A single record per CDR3 protein comes from TCRdb applying MiXCR to the 5' RACE reads. This table holds about 100,000 distinct CDR3 sequences, roughly 13% found once. Material: whole blood. The receptors here all came from an adult who was a healthcare worker with PCR-confirmed SARS-CoV-2 infection or an uninfected control (not recorded which). The CDR3 runs from the conserved cysteine through the conserved F or W. The D gene is left open where the match is weak. Clone size is stated in some rows and not others, as once, few, many or a class when expanded.

V gene	J gene	D gene	clone size	CDR3 DNA	CDR3 protein
TRBV12-3/TRBV12-4	TRBJ2-1	TRBD1	NA	TGTGCCAGCAGTTTCCTGATGACAGGGCGGGAGTTCTTC	CASSFLMTGREFF
TRBV6-2/TRBV6-3	TRBJ2-7	TRBD1	few	TGTGCCAGCCGAATGGACAGGTATGGTGAGCAGTACTTC	CASRMDRYGEQYF
TRBV6-5	TRBJ2-1	NA	many	TGTGCCAGCAGGCCGGGGCAGGGCGGGTTGTTCTTC	CASRPGQGGLFF
TRBV5-4	TRBJ2-5	NA	many	TGTGCCAGCAGCTCGATTAGCGAAGAGACCCAGTACTTC	CASSSISEETQYF
TRBV20-1	TRBJ1-2	TRBD1	many	TGCAGTGCTAGATCACTCAGGGGGAACTATGGCTACACCTTC	CSARSLRGNYGYTF
TRBV6-1	TRBJ1-5	NA	many	TGTGCCACTCGTCGGGACAAAGATCAGCCCCAGCATTTT	CATRRDKDQPQHF
TRBV18	TRBJ1-1	NA	many	TGTGCCAGCTCACCATACGAGGGGTGGGACACTGAAGCTTTCTTT	CASSPYEGWDTEAFF
TRBV5-7	TRBJ2-1	TRBD2	NA	TGTGCCAGCAGCTTGGTCCTGGTAGCGGGGAACAATGAGCAGTTCTTC	CASSLVLVAGNNEQFF
TRBV7-7	TRBJ2-1	TRBD2	few	TGTGCCAGTCAGGAGGCGGGGGCCTACAATGAGCAGTTCTTC	CASQEAGAYNEQFF
TRBV6-6	TRBJ2-1	NA	many	TGTGCCAGCAGGCCCGTCGTTTACAATGAGCAGTTCTTC	CASRPVVYNEQFF
TRBV4-2	TRBJ2-5	NA	many	TGTGCCAGCAGCCAAACCTTGATCGGGCAAAAAGAGACCCAGTACTTC	CASSQTLIGQKETQYF